These 15 T cell receptor beta chains share one sample of origin, sequenced in a study of graft-versus-host responses after intestinal transplantation. Generated by immunoSEQ multiplex PCR, the TCRdb table keeps only in-frame clones and is missing some. The sample yields about 78,000 clones, around 90% seen once. For these TCRs, the target antigens are not known. The sample here was unstimulated CD8+ T cells sorted from spleen or lymph node cells, taken before transplant. The source is a human donor who was the organ donor for an intestinal transplant.

V gene TRBV19 combines with J gene TRBJ2-5; TRBD2 agrees at 8 bases. This CDR3 is built from 16 residues. Germline CDR1 reads LNHDA; CDR2 reads SQIVND (reference sequence). Trimming at V came to 6 bases and at J to 0 bases, leaving 9 bases not matched to a gene. CDR3 bases: TGTGCCAGTAGCACGGTAGCGGGAAAAGACCAAGAGACCCAGTACTTC. Its translation is CASSTVAGKDQETQYF. The full variable domain, with the rest looked up from reference TRBV19 and TRBJ2-5, is DGGITQSPKYLFRKEGQNVTLSCEQNLNHDAMYWYRQDPGQGLRLIYYSQIVNDFQKGDIAEGYSVSREKKESFPLTVTSAQKNPTAFYLCASSTVAGKDQETQYFGPGTRLLVL.

Worth noting for this clone: The limits of the CDR3 on the DNA are not certain, so only TCRdb's listed CDR3 is given. The chain joins TRBV29-1 to TRBJ2-2; the table's D gene call, TRBD1, was not cross checked with the DNA. Germline V gives CDR1 SQVTM, CDR2 ANQGSEA. The CDR3 is 11 residues long, counting both termini. The CDR3 reads CSGQYVGELFF.

This clone was observed a single time. The chain is built from TRBV19 and TRBJ2-7, with 7 nucleotides matching TRBD1. V lost 6 bases to trimming and J lost 3 bases; unmatched junction nucleotides: 8. There are 14 residues in the CDR3. Germline V gives CDR1 LNHDA, CDR2 SQIVND (reference sequence). As DNA, the CDR3 is TGTGCCAGTAGCGATAGGGGGCTATACTACGAGCAGTACTTC. It specifies CASSDRGLYYEQYF.

The V call is TRBV28, the J call TRBJ1-5, with D maybe TRBD1 (6 bases). From germline, CDR1 is MDHEN and CDR2 SYDVKM. V gave up 2 bases and J gave up 1 base, with 24 bases separating them. The CDR3 is 20 residues long. CDR3 protein: CASSLKHPRRGLRSNQPQHF. CDR3 DNA: TGTGCCAGCAGTTTAAAGCACCCCCGAAGGGGGTTGAGAAGCAATCAGCCCCAGCATTTT.

To note about this clone: The same CDR3 arises from other DNA sequences in this sample as well. The V call is TRBV5-1, the J call TRBJ2-7, with D tentatively TRBD1 (6 bases). Germline assignment: CDR1 SGHRS and CDR2 YFSETQ. The CDR3 runs 13 residues. V dropped 3 bases and J dropped 1 base, with 8 bases sitting between them. The CDR3 sequence: CASSWGPSYEQYF. The CDR3 bases are TGCGCCAGCAGCTGGGGGCCTTCCTACGAGCAGTACTTC.

This rearrangement joins TRBV27 to TRBJ2-2; D not resolved. There are 12 residues in the CDR3. Germline CDR1 MNHEY, CDR2 SMNVEV (reference sequence). V was clipped by 2 bases and J by 6 bases, with 4 bases between them. Written as DNA, the CDR3 is TGTGCCAGCAGTTTAGCCTCCGGGGAGCTGTTTTTT. Amino acids: CASSLASGELFF.

The genes are TRBV2 and TRBJ2-3; 9 positions agree with TRBD1. The CDR3 has 14 residues. CDR1 SNHLY and CDR2 FYNNEI come from the germline V gene. J gave up 2 bases and V 6 bases, and 3 bases lay outside the gene matches. The CDR3 is CASRDRGYTDTQYF. In nucleotides, the CDR3 is TGTGCCAGCAGAGACAGGGGGTACACAGATACGCAGTATTTT.

The chain combines TRBV9 with TRBJ2-7; D is unclear. CDR1 is SGDLS, CDR2 YYNGEE, per germline. Trimming stripped 4 bases from V and 0 bases from J, with 5 bases between. CDR3 length: 12 residues. Here the CDR3 reads CASSTPSYEQYF. The DNA of the CDR3 is TGTGCCAGCAGCACCCCCTCCTACGAGCAGTACTTC.

In this sample, this clone turned up a few times. This chain uses TRBV7-3 with TRBJ1-1, with D maybe TRBD1 (5 bases). The V and J ends lost 2 bases and 7 bases respectively, with 14 bases between them. This CDR3 has 14 amino acids. Germline V gives CDR1 SGHTA, CDR2 FQGTGA. This CDR3 is CASSLVGGGLEAFF. DNA of the CDR3: TGTGCCAGCAGCTTAGTGGGTGGGGGACTTGAAGCTTTCTTT.

CDR3 sequence (DNA): TGTGCCAGCAGTTTAGGGGACTACGTCTACAATGAGCAGTTCTTC. Protein sequence: CASSLGDYVYNEQFF. This chain links TRBV28 with TRBJ2-1; 7 nucleotides match TRBD2. The germline gives CDR1 MDHEN, CDR2 SYDVKM. The ends lost 2 bases at V and 3 bases at J; junction bases unmatched: 4. The CDR3 contains 15 residues.

The chain combines TRBV28 with TRBJ1-1; TRBD1 aligns across 9 bases. The V segment lost 6 bases and the J segment 4 bases; nucleotides outside the gene matches: 6. Germline values: CDR1 MDHEN, CDR2 SYDVKM. The CDR3 totals 14 residues. The CDR3 is CASRRTGDSTEAFF. CDR3 nucleotides: TGTGCCAGCAGACGGACAGGGGATAGCACTGAAGCTTTCTTT.

This chain connects TRBV21-1 to TRBJ2-1. TRBV21-1 is annotated as a pseudogene. The CDR3 consists of 15 residues. CDR3 residues: CASSKSTLGYNEQFF. In nucleotides, the CDR3 is TGTGCCAGCAGCAAAAGCACCCTGGGTTACAATGAGCAGTTCTTC.

The genes are TRBV6-1 and TRBJ2-2; 7 bases are a match to TRBD1. The CDR3 extends over 15 amino acids. Germline V gives CDR1 MNHNS, CDR2 SASEGT. V dropped 4 bases and J dropped 6; count of bases not matched to a gene: 8. CDR3 coding DNA: TGTGCCAGCAGTGGATACAGGGGTATGGCCGGGGAGCTGTTTTTT. Translation gives CASSGYRGMAGELFF.

The chain is built from TRBV7-9 and TRBJ1-1; 8 nucleotides match TRBD1. With V trimmed by 4 bases and J by 4 bases, 5 bases remained unmatched. CDR1 and CDR2 from the germline V gene are SEHNR and FQNEAQ (reference sequence). CDR3 length equals 14 residues. The chain's CDR3 is CASSSQGAVTEAFF. The CDR3 bases are TGTGCCAGCAGCTCTCAGGGGGCTGTCACTGAAGCTTTCTTT.

In this sample, this clone is medium-sized. The genes are TRBV7-9 and TRBJ2-7, with 8 bases aligning to TRBD1. The V and J ends lost 8 bases and 0 bases, in that order; junction bases with no gene match: 3. CDR3 length: 13 amino acids. Germline V gives CDR1 SEHNR, CDR2 FQNEAQ (reference sequence). The CDR3 is CASGTGSSYEQYF. CDR3 DNA: TGTGCCAGCGGGACAGGCAGCTCCTACGAGCAGTACTTC. The whole variable domain, filled in from reference TRBV7-9 and TRBJ2-7, reads DTGVSQNPRHKITKRGQNVTFRCDPISEHNRLYWYRQTLGQGPEFLTYFQNEAQLEKSRLLSDRFSAERPKGSFSTLEIQRTEQGDSAMYLCASGTGSSYEQYFGPGTRLTVT.